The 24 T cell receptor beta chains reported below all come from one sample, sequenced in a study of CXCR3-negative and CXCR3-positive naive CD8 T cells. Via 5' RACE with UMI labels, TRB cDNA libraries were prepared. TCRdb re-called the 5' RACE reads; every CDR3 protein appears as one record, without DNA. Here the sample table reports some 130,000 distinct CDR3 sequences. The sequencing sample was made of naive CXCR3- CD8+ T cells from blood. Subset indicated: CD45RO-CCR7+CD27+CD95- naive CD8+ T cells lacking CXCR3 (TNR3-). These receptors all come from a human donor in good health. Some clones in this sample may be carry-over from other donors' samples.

The CDR3 region is CASSPLGGGAGEQFF. The rearrangement joins TRBV27 to TRBJ2-1; TCRdb's D call, TRBD2, is unchecked because there is no DNA. Germline V gene lookup returns CDR1 MNHEY and CDR2 SMNVEV (reference sequence). The CDR3 runs to 15 residues.

This CDR3 reads CASSLSPVPSYEQYF. This chain joins TRBV7-9 and TRBJ2-7; the D call from TCRdb, TRBD1, cannot be confirmed without DNA. Germline V gene sequence: CDR1 SEHNR, CDR2 FQNEAQ (reference sequence). This CDR3 has 15 residues.

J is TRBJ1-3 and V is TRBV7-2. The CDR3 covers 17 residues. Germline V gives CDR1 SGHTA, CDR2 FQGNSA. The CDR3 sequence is CASSLGFHSHSGNTIYF.

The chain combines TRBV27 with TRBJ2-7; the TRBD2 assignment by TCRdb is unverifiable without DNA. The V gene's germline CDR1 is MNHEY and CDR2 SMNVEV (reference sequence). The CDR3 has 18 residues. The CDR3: CASSFSPTIAGNPYEQYF.

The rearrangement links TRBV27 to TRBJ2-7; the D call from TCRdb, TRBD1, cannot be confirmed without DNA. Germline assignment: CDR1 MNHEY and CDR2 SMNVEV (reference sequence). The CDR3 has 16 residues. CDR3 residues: CASSFDGTSSPYEQYF.

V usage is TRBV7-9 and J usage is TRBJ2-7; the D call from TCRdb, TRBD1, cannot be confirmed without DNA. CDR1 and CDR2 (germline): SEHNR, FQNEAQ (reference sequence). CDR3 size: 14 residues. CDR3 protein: CASSLVGGKNEQYF.

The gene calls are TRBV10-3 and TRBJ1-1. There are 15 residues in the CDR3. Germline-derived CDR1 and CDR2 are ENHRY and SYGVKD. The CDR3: CAISESTWEDTEAFF.

The CDR3 loop reads CASSLSGSSYEQYF. This sequence joins TRBV19 and TRBJ2-7. CDR3 length equals 14 residues. Looked up from germline, CDR1 is LNHDA and CDR2 is SQIVND (reference sequence).

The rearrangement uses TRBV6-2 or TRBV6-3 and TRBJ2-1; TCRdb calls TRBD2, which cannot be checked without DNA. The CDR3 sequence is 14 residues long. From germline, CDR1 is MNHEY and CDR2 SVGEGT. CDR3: CASGPSGTHNEQFF.

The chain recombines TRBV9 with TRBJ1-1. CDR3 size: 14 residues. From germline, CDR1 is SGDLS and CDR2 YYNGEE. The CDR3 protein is CASSVSAGNTEAFF.

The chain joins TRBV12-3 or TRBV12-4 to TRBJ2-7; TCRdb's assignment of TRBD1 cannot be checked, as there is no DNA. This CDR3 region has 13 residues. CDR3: CASSPDRAHEQYF.

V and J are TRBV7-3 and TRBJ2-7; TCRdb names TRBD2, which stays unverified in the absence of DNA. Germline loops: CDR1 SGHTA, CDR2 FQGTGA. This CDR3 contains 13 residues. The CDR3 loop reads CASSWDSRGEQYF.

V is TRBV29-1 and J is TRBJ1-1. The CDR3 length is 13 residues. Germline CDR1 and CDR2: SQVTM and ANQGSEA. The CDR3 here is CSVASGTYTEAFF.

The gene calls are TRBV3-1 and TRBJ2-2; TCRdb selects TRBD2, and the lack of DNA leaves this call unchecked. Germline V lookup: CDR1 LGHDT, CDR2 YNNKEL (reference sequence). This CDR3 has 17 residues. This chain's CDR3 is CASSQDGPSGYTGELFF.

CDR3 protein: CSAGTGTYEQYF. The chain links TRBV29-1 to TRBJ2-7; TCRdb gives TRBD1 as the D gene, but with no DNA this cannot be confirmed. This CDR3 is 12 amino acids long. Germline-derived CDR1 and CDR2 are SQVTM and ANQGSEA.

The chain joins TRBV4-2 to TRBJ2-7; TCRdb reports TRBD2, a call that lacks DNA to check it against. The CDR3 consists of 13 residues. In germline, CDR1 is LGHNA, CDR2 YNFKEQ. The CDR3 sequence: CASSTSGTSEQYF.

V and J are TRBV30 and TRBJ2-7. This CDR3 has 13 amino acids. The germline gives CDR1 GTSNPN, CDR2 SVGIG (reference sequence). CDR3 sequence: CAWSVVGNSEQYF.

The CDR3: CSAEISGGNNEQFF. The chain couples TRBV20-1 to TRBJ2-1; TCRdb's D gene call, TRBD2, goes unchecked for lack of DNA. The CDR3 has 14 residues. Germline values: CDR1 DFQATT, CDR2 SNEGSKA (reference sequence).

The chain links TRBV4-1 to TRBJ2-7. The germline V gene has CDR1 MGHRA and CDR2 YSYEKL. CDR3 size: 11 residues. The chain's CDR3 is CASSQDYEQYF.

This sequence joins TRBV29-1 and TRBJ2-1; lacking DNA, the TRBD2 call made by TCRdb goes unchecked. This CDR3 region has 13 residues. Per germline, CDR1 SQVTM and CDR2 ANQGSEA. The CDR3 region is CSPRLHGHNEQFF.

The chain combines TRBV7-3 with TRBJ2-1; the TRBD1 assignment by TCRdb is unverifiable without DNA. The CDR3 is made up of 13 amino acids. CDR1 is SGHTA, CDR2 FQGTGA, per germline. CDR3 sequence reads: CASSKDSYNEQFF.

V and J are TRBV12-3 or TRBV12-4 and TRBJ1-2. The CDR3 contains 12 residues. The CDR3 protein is CASDPFGRGYTF.

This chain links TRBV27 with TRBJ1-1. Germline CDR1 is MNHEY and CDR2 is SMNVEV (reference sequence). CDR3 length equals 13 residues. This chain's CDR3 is CASSSYRNTEAFF.

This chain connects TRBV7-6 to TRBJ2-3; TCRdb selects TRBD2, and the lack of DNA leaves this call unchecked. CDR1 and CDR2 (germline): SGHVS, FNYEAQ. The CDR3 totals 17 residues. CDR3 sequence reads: CASSLDLGGASTDTQYF.